The sequence of this T cell receptor (beta chain) was determined in a study of blood T cell repertoires in COVID-19. Under the authors' procedure: The authors estimated nucleated cell counts from reference gene primer amplification. Assay: immunoSEQ multiplex PCR; the TCRdb copy retains only in-frame clones and omits some. V and J calls and clone size come straight from that table; D and trimming were deduced from the DNA. The table lists about 80,000 clones, 65% to 85% of them singletons. Germline lookup yields CDR1 SNHLY and CDR2 FYNNEI. V was clipped by 6 bases and J by 0 bases, with 12 bases between them. The CDR3 is 15 amino acids.

This TCR came from a man aged 65 to 79 with active or convalescent COVID-19. Sequenced input: peripheral blood. The chain joins TRBV2 to TRBJ1-3; no clear D. This CDR3 reads CASSKDSISGNTIYF. The CDR3 nucleotides are TGTGCCAGCAGCAAAGACTCAATCTCTGGAAACACCATATATTTT.